Listed below are T cell receptor beta chains from one sample, sequenced in a study of T cell repertoires in cytomegalovirus infection. TCRdb re-called the reads with MiXCR, one entry per CDR3 protein. The sample has 200,000 or so distinct CDR3 sequences, about 39% seen once; the top ten hold about 60%. What these receptors recognize is not known. The input for sequencing was CD8+ T cells from cultured PBMCs, taken from culture after CMV antigen stimulation. The receptors were gathered from a human donor in good health (CMV status not recorded). Some clones in this sample may be carry-over from other donors' samples. Each CDR3 is given without its conserved first and last residue. The order of the fields is J gene, D gene, V gene, CDR3 protein. The D gene is left open where the match is weak.

>TRBJ2-7|TRBD2|TRBV10-3
AILPAGGLEQY
>TRBJ2-2|TRBD1|TRBV27
ASSLKRGRTGELF
>TRBJ2-7|-|TRBV27
ASSLGGRADEQY
>TRBJ2-7|-|TRBV19
ASSPAGHLGYEQY
>TRBJ2-3|-|TRBV27
ASSATPRRGRTDTQY
>TRBJ2-1|-|TRBV9
ASSVKPADHLGNEQF
>TRBJ2-3|TRBD2|TRBV6-1
ARLALTSGRPDTQY
>TRBJ2-5|-|TRBV7-6
ASSLGLGGQETQY
>TRBJ1-1|-|TRBV9
ASSVDGTNTEAF
>TRBJ2-2|-|TRBV19
ASSIGNTGELF
>TRBJ2-5|TRBD2|TRBV18
ASSLRTSGVGETQY
>TRBJ1-1|-|TRBV6-5
ASSYGRGGGEAF
>TRBJ2-1|TRBD2|TRBV7-6
ASSLGGRDDEQF
>TRBJ1-1|-|TRBV7-2
ASSSGGRTEAF
>TRBJ2-7|-|TRBV19
ASSSGTLSSYEQY
>TRBJ2-3|-|TRBV15
ATSQGRLVGGTDTQY
>TRBJ2-5|-|TRBV4-1
ASSQEGETQY
>TRBJ2-2|-|TRBV20-1
SARPISGTRNTGELF
>TRBJ2-2|TRBD2|TRBV9
ASSVGSSGTGELF
>TRBJ1-2|-|TRBV29-1
SVEEGRANYGYT
>TRBJ2-5|-|TRBV12-3/TRBV12-4
ASSLMQTQY
>TRBJ1-1|-|TRBV19
ASSIVQAVNTEAF
>TRBJ1-3|TRBD1|TRBV20-1
SARSQGADTIY
>TRBJ2-7|-|TRBV5-6
ASSYSTGYEQY